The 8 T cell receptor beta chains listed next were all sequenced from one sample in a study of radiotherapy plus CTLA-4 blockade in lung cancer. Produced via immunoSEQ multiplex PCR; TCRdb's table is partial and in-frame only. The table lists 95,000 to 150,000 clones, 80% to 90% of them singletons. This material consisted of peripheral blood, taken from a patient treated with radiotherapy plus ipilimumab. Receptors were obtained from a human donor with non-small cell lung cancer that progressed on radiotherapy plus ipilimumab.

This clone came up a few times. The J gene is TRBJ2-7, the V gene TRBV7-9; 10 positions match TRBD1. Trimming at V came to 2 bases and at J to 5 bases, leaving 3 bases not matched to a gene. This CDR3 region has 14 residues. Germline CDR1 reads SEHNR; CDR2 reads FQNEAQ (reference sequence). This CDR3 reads CASSLRDRGHEQYF. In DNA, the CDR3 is TGTGCCAGCAGCTTAAGGGACAGGGGCCACGAGCAGTACTTC.

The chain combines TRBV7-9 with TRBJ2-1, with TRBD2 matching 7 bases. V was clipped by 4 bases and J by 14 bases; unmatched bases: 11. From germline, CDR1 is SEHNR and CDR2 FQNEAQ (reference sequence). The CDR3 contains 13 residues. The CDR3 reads CASSSGGGTMKFF. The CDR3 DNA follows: TGTGCCAGCAGCTCCGGGGGTGGGACTATGAAGTTCTTC.

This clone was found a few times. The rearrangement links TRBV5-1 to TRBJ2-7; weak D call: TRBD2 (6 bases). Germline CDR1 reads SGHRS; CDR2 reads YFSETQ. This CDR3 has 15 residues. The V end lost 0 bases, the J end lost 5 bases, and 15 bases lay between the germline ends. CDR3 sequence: CASSLATGGLNEQYF. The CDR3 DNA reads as TGCGCCAGCAGCTTGGCAACCGGAGGGCTAAACGAGCAGTACTTC.

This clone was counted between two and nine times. As DNA, the CDR3 is TGCGCCAGCAGTCGGACAGAGAATGAAAAACTGTTTTTT. Protein: CASSRTENEKLFF. The V gene is TRBV4-1, the J gene TRBJ1-4, with a possible D match to TRBD1 (6 bases). The CDR3 consists of 13 residues. Germline values: CDR1 MGHRA, CDR2 YSYEKL. Trimming took 6 bases from V and 5 from J, leaving 10 bases between them.

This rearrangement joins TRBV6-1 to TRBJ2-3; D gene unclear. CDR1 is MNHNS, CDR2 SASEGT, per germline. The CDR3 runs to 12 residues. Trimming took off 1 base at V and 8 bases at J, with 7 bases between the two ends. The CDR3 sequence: CASSEGTLTQYF. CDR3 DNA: TGTGCCAGCAGTGAAGGTACCCTTACGCAGTATTTT.

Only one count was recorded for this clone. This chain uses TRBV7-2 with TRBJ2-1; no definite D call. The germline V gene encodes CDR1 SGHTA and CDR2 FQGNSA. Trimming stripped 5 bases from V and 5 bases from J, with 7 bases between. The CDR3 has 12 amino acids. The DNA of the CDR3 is TGTGCCAGCAGCCCTGGGAACAATGAGCAGTTCTTC. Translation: CASSPGNNEQFF.

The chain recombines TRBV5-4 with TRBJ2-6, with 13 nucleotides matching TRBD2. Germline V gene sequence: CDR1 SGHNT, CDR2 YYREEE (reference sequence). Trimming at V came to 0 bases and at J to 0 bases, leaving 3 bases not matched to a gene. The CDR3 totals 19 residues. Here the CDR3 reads CASSLGTSGRSSGANVLTF. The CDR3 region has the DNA TGTGCCAGCAGCTTGGGGACTAGCGGGAGAAGCTCTGGGGCCAACGTCCTGACTTTC.

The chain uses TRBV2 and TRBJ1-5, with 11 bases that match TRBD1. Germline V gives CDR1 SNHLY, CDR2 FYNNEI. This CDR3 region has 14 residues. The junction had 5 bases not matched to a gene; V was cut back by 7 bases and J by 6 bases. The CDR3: CASILDRGLQPQHF. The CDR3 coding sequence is TGTGCCAGCATCTTGGACAGGGGGCTTCAGCCCCAGCATTTT.